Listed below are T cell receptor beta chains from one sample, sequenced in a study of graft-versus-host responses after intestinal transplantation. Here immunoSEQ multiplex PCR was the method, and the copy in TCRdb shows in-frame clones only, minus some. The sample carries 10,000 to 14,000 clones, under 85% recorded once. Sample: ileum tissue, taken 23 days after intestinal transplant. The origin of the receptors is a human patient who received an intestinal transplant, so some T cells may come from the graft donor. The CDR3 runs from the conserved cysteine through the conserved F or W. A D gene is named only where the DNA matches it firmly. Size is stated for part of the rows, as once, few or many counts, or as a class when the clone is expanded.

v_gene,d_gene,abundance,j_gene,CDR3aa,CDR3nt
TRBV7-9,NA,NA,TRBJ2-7,CASSFSGENEQYF,TGTGCCAGCAGCTTCTCTGGGGAAAACGAGCAGTACTTC
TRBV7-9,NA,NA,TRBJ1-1,CASSFLPGAGRREAFF,TGTGCCAGCAGCTTCCTGCCAGGGGCCGGGCGGAGGGAAGCTTTCTTT
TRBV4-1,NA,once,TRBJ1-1,CASSQGPMGLNTEAFF,TGCGCCAGCAGCCAAGGCCCCATGGGACTCAACACTGAAGCTTTCTTT
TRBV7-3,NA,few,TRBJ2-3,CASSPTDLAAVTDTQYF,TGTGCCAGCAGCCCAACTGATCTAGCCGCTGTGACAGATACGCAGTATTTT
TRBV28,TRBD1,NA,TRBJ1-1,CASSFSNTGTANTEAFF,TGTGCCAGCAGTTTTTCCAATACCGGGACAGCTAACACTGAGGCTTTCTTT
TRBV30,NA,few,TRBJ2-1,CAWSPASSYNEQFF,TGTGCCTGGAGTCCAGCTAGCTCCTACAATGAGCAGTTCTTC
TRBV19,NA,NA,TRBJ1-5,CASSIKSQPQHF,TGTGCCAGTAGTATAAAAAGCCAGCCCCAGCATTTT
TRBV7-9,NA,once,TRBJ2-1,CASSLEGTIYNEQFF,TGTGCCAGCAGCTTAGAGGGGACCATCTACAATGAGCAGTTCTTC
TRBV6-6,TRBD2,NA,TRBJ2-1,CASRPLAVLPNEQFF,TGTGCCAGCAGACCCCTAGCGGTCCTACCGAATGAGCAGTTCTTC
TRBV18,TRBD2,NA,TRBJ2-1,CASSPQRLAGNNEQFF,TGTGCCAGCTCACCACAACGACTAGCGGGCAACAATGAGCAGTTCTTC
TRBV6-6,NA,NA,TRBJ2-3,CASSYVSGWGSDTQYF,TGTGCCAGCAGTTATGTGTCGGGGTGGGGTTCAGATACGCAGTATTTT
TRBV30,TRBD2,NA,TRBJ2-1,CAWSVKLAGVNGQFF,TGCGCCTGGAGTGTTAAGCTAGCGGGAGTGAATGGGCAGTTCTTC
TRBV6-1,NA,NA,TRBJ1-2,CASRTWANYGYTF,TGTGCCAGCAGGACGTGGGCTAACTATGGCTACACCTTC
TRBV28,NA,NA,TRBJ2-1,CASSSGRQFF,TGTGCCAGCAGCTCCGGTCGGCAGTTCTTC
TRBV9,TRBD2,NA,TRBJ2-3,CASSASGRISDTQYF,TGTGCCAGCAGCGCGAGCGGGAGGATCTCAGATACGCAGTATTTT
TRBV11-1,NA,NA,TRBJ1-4,CASSSGTREKLFF,TGTGCCAGCAGCTCCGGGACAAGGGAAAAACTGTTTTTT
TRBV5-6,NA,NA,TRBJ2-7,CASSRPTRTREQYF,TGTGCCAGCAGCCGACCCACGCGCACACGCGAGCAGTACTTC
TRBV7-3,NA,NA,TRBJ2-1,CASSLTFPGLSSYNEQFF,TGTGCCAGCAGCTTAACGTTCCCGGGACTCAGCTCCTACAATGAGCAGTTCTTC
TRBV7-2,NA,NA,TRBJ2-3,CASSQRTDKTTYTDTQYF,TGTGCCAGCAGCCAGCGGACAGACAAAACTACATACACAGATACGCAGTATTTT
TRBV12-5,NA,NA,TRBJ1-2,CASGSPAQAFNYGYTF,TGTGCTAGTGGTTCCCCAGCCCAGGCATTTAACTATGGCTACACCTTC
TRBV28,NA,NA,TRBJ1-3,CATTPPGRNTIYF,TGTGCCACCACCCCACCGGGAAGAAACACCATATATTTT
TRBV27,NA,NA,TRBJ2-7,CASSLGLAYEQYF,TGTGCCAGCAGTTTAGGACTTGCCTACGAGCAGTACTTC
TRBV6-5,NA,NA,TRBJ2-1,CASRYNEQFF,TGTGCCAGCCGATACAATGAGCAGTTCTTC
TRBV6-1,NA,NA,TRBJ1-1,CASSENTEAFF,TGTGCCAGCAGTGAAAACACTGAAGCTTTCTTT
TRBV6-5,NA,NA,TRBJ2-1,CASRGLYNEQFF,TGTGCCAGCAGGGGACTCTACAATGAGCAGTTCTTC
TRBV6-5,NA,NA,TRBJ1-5,CASSEQSNQPQHF,TGTGCCAGCAGTGAACAAAGCAATCAGCCCCAGCATTTT
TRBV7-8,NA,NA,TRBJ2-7,CASSAGLPYEQYF,TGTGCCAGCAGCGCCGGGCTACCCTACGAGCAGTACTTC
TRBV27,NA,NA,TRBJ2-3,CASSFGGRGTDTQYF,TGTGCCAGCAGTTTCGGCGGCAGGGGCACAGATACGCAGTATTTT
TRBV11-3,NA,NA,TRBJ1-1,CASRPAGNTEAFF,TGTGCCAGCAGGCCAGCAGGGAACACTGAAGCTTTCTTT
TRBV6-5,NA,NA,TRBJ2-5,CASSYDGETQYF,TGTGCCAGCAGTTACGACGGAGAGACCCAGTACTTC
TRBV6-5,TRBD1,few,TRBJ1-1,CASSYSRGLGTEAFF,TGTGCCAGCAGTTACTCGAGGGGGCTCGGCACTGAAGCTTTCTTT
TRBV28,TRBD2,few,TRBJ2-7,CASSLLSGTTSYEQYF,TGTGCCAGCAGTCTCCTTTCTGGGACTACTTCCTACGAGCAGTACTTC
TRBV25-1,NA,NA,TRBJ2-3,CASSEYGTDTQYF,TGTGCCAGCAGTGAATATGGTACAGATACGCAGTATTTT
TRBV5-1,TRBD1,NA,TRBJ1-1,CASSLGDRVGTEAFF,TGCGCCAGCAGCTTGGGGGACAGGGTGGGCACTGAAGCTTTCTTT
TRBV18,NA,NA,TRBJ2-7,CASSSTRGPIAYEQYF,TGTGCCAGCTCATCCACTCGCGGACCGATAGCCTACGAGCAGTACTTC
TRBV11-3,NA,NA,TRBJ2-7,CASSLTTASYEQYF,TGTGCCAGCAGCCTGACGACAGCCTCCTACGAGCAGTACTTC
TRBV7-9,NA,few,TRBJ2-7,CASSSGGRDVYYEQYF,TGTGCCAGCAGTTCTGGGGGGCGGGATGTGTACTACGAGCAGTACTTC
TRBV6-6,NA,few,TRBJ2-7,CASRDIKASSYEQYF,TGTGCCAGCAGAGACATCAAGGCCAGCTCCTACGAGCAGTACTTC
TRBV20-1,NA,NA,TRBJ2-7,CSARDLDEQYF,TGCAGTGCTAGAGACTTGGACGAGCAGTACTTC
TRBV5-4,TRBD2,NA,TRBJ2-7,CASSITSGSSEQYF,TGTGCCAGCAGCATTACTAGCGGGAGCTCCGAGCAGTACTTC
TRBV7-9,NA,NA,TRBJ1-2,CASSLGAGPYGYTF,TGTGCCAGCAGCTTAGGAGCAGGTCCCTATGGCTACACCTTC
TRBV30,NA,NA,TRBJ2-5,CAWSVYTLQGTQYF,TGTGCCTGGAGTGTCTATACGCTTCAAGGGACCCAGTACTTC
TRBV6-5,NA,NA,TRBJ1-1,CASSYSTRGLRSEAFF,TGTGCCAGCAGTTACTCGACCAGGGGCCTAAGGTCTGAAGCTTTCTTT
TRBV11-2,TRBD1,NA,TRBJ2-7,CASSLISTGGREQYF,TGTGCCAGCAGCTTAATTTCTACAGGGGGTCGCGAGCAGTACTTC
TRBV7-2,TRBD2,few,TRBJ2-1,CASSSTSGSYNEQFF,TGTGCCAGCAGCTCGACTAGCGGGAGTTACAATGAGCAGTTCTTC